These 25 T cell receptor beta chains came from one sample sequenced in a study of cytomegalovirus exposure and HLA in healthy donors. The PCR had 60 Vbeta and 13 Jbeta primers. Only in-frame clones appear in the TCRdb table, and some are missing; sequencing was by immunoSEQ multiplex PCR. The top ten hold 1% of the sample, which has 100,000 to 150,000 clones, 75% to 85% seen once. Sequencing was done on a sample of PBMCs. The receptors derive from a man aged 35 to 55 in good health and CMV-seronegative.

The V call is TRBV5-1, the J call TRBJ1-1, with a weak D call TRBD1 (6 bases). The V end was cut by 2 bases, the J end by 4 bases, with 12 bases between. This CDR3 region has 14 residues. Germline loops: CDR1 SGHRS, CDR2 YFSETQ. The DNA of the CDR3 is TGCGCCAGCAGCTTCGGGGGCGGGGGCACTGAAGCTTTCTTT. It codes for CASSFGGGGTEAFF. Looking up the rest from reference TRBV5-1 and TRBJ1-1 gives the full variable domain: KAGVTQTPRYLIKTRGQQVTLSCSPISGHRSVSWYQQTPGQGLQFLFEYFSETQRNKGNFPGRFSGRQFSNSRSEMNVSTLELGDSALYLCASSFGGGGTEAFFGQGTRLTVV.

The chain combines TRBV2 with TRBJ1-4; D unclear. The V gene's germline CDR1 is SNHLY and CDR2 FYNNEI. V lost 7 bases, J lost 5 bases, and 11 bases lay in between. This CDR3 has 13 amino acids. Here the CDR3 reads CASNSQPNEKLFF. The CDR3 nucleotides read TGTGCCAGCAACTCACAGCCCAATGAAAAACTGTTTTTT.

The gene calls are TRBV2 and TRBJ2-4; possible D gene TRBD2, 5 bases. The CDR3 spans 15 residues. V lost 4 bases and J lost 0, with 10 bases in between. Germline CDR1 is SNHLY and CDR2 is FYNNEI. The CDR3 region is CASSGSGLAKNIQYF. CDR3 nucleotide sequence: TGTGCCAGCAGTGGTTCTGGACTAGCCAAAAACATTCAGTACTTC.

This CDR3 reads CASSQGQGNSPLHF. DNA of the CDR3: TGTGCCAGCAGCCAGGGACAGGGGAATTCACCCCTCCACTTT. The chain joins TRBV2 to TRBJ1-6, with 10 bases fitting TRBD1. J lost 7 bases, V lost 6 bases, and 3 bases had no gene match. This CDR3 has 14 amino acids. From germline, CDR1 is SNHLY and CDR2 FYNNEI. Complete variable domain (other parts from reference TRBV2 and TRBJ1-6): EPEVTQTPSHQVTQMGQEVILRCVPISNHLYFYWYRQILGQKVEFLVSFYNNEISEKSEIFDDQFSVERPDGSNFTLKIRSTKLEDSAMYFCASSQGQGNSPLHFGNGTRLTVT.

In DNA form, the CDR3 reads TGCGCCAGCAGTTCGCGACTAGCAGGCTACGAGCAGTACTTC. Translated: CASSSRLAGYEQYF. This chain connects TRBV5-1 to TRBJ2-7; 7 bases line up with TRBD2. The J segment lost 3 bases and the V segment lost 5 bases, leaving 8 bases of the junction unmatched. The V gene's germline CDR1 is SGHRS and CDR2 YFSETQ. The CDR3 is 14 residues long.

The V gene is TRBV18, the J gene TRBJ1-1, with TRBD1 matching 8 bases. Germline V CDR1 and CDR2: KGHSH, LQKENI. V trimming: 3 bases; J trimming: 7 bases; junction bases outside the gene matches: 7. The CDR3 is 14 residues long. The CDR3 DNA sequence: TGTGCCAGCTCACCGTCCTCGGGGACAGGTGAAGCTTTCTTT. It is translated as CASSPSSGTGEAFF.

The chain joins TRBV7-2 to TRBJ1-2; no definite D call. The CDR3 runs 14 residues. Germline V lookup: CDR1 SGHTA, CDR2 FQGNSA. Trimming stripped 1 base from V and 6 bases from J, with 12 bases between. Here the CDR3 DNA reads TGTGCCAGCAGCTTAGGATCCGGTTCTAATGGCTACACCTTC. It yields the protein CASSLGSGSNGYTF.

This chain uses TRBV7-2 with TRBJ1-2; D is unresolved. Germline V lookup: CDR1 SGHTA, CDR2 FQGNSA. CDR3 length: 13 residues. V lost 4 bases to trimming and J lost 7 bases, with 13 bases between them. In nucleotides, the CDR3 is TGTGCCAGCAGCTGGACCGGGGAAGCTGGCTACACCTTC. Its protein is CASSWTGEAGYTF.

Only one count was recorded for this clone. The V and J genes are TRBV19 and TRBJ2-7; possible D gene TRBD1, 5 bases. CDR1 and CDR2 (germline): LNHDA, SQIVND (reference sequence). The V end was cut by 5 bases, the J end by 0 bases, with 8 bases between. This CDR3 comprises 13 residues. CDR3: CASSPGSSYEQYF. As DNA, the CDR3 is TGTGCCAGTAGTCCAGGGTCCTCCTACGAGCAGTACTTC.

The CDR3 DNA reads TGTGCCAGCAGTTTAGCGGGGTACTACAATGAGCAGTTCTTC. Translated, it gives CASSLAGYYNEQFF. The rearrangement links TRBV27 to TRBJ2-1, with D tentatively TRBD2 (6 bases). This CDR3 contains 14 residues. Trimming shortened V by 2 bases and J by 3 bases, and 8 bases separated the two germline ends. The germline V gene encodes CDR1 MNHEY and CDR2 SMNVEV (reference sequence).

V and J are TRBV10-3 and TRBJ2-1; maybe TRBD2 (6 bases). Looked up from germline, CDR1 is ENHRY and CDR2 is SYGVKD. This CDR3 is built from 13 residues. The V end was cut by 8 bases, the J end by 7 bases, with 15 bases between. CDR3 nucleotide sequence: TGTGCCATCCAGGGACTTCCAGGGAATGAGCAGTTCTTC. It translates to CAIQGLPGNEQFF.

The rearrangement uses TRBV28 and TRBJ2-1; D gene uncertain. The ends were cut back, 2 bases at V and 4 bases at J, with 6 bases in the middle. The germline gives CDR1 MDHEN, CDR2 SYDVKM. This CDR3 contains 13 residues. CDR3 residues: CASSLGQYNEQFF. DNA of the CDR3: TGTGCCAGCAGTTTAGGGCAGTACAATGAGCAGTTCTTC.

The chain uses TRBV15 and TRBJ2-3, with TRBD1 identical over 10 bases. The trim removed 0 bases at V and 7 bases at J, leaving 7 bases unmatched. Per the germline V gene, CDR1 is LNHNV and CDR2 is YYDKDF (reference sequence). The CDR3 contains 16 residues. CDR3 sequence reads: CATSRDKGQGRNTQYF. The CDR3 nucleotides are TGTGCCACCAGCAGAGATAAGGGACAGGGGAGAAATACGCAGTATTTT.

The chain is built from TRBV6-5 and TRBJ2-7, with 12 positions matching TRBD1. Germline CDR1 is MNHEY and CDR2 is SVGAGI. The CDR3 spans 16 residues. Trimming at V came to 0 bases and at J to 8 bases, leaving 8 bases not matched to a gene. As DNA, the CDR3 is TGTGCCAGCAGTTACTCGAAGGGGACAGGGGGCGCGCAGCAGTACTTC. Amino acids: CASSYSKGTGGAQQYF.

The rearrangement links TRBV6-1 to TRBJ1-2; D gene uncertain. Germline V gene data show CDR1 as MNHNS and CDR2 as SASEGT. V gave up 2 bases and J gave up 0 bases, with 10 bases separating them. The CDR3 covers 15 residues. CDR3 amino acids: CASSESAGTNYGYTF. CDR3 nucleotides: TGTGCCAGCAGTGAATCGGCGGGCACTAACTATGGCTACACCTTC.

The gene calls are TRBV6-5 and TRBJ1-4; 7 nucleotides match TRBD1. This CDR3 has 13 amino acids. With V trimmed by 7 bases and J by 6 bases, 5 bases remained unmatched. Germline assignment: CDR1 MNHEY and CDR2 SVGAGI. The CDR3 region has the DNA TGTGCCAGCAAGGGGGCGCTGGATGAAAAACTGTTTTTT. This translates into CASKGALDEKLFF.

This clone was detected only a few times. The V and J genes are TRBV7-2 and TRBJ2-1; no clear D gene. Germline CDR1 reads SGHTA; CDR2 reads FQGNSA. Trimming took off 3 bases at V and 5 bases at J, with 11 bases between the two ends. This CDR3 is 14 amino acids long. The CDR3 DNA reads TGTGCCAGCAGCTTCTCCTATTTGAACAATGAGCAGTTCTTC. Encoded protein: CASSFSYLNNEQFF. Filled out from reference TRBV7-2 and TRBJ2-1, the complete variable domain reads GAGVSQSPSNKVTEKGKDVELRCDPISGHTALYWYRQSLGQGLEFLIYFQGNSAPDKSGLPSDRFSAERTGGSVSTLTIQRTQQEDSAVYLCASSFSYLNNEQFFGPGTRLTVL.

This chain joins TRBV6-1 and TRBJ2-1, with D possibly matching TRBD1 (6 bases). The CDR3 consists of 14 residues. The V end was cut by 8 bases, the J end by 3 bases, with 14 bases between. From germline, CDR1 is MNHNS and CDR2 SASEGT. For the CDR3, the DNA is TGTGCCAGCGGAAGGACAGTAGACTACAATGAGCAGTTCTTC. It is translated as CASGRTVDYNEQFF.

With respect to this clone: Other DNA variants within this sample encode the same CDR3. The rearrangement links TRBV11-3 to TRBJ2-7; 8 bases line up with TRBD1. This CDR3 is 14 amino acids long. Trimming took 3 bases from V and 4 from J; bases not matched to a gene: 5. CDR1 is SGHNT, CDR2 YENEEA, per germline. Here the CDR3 reads CASSLGQGAYEQYF. For the CDR3, the DNA is TGTGCCAGCAGCTTGGGGCAGGGGGCGTACGAGCAGTACTTC.

This chain links TRBV6-5 with TRBJ1-1; D ambiguous. Trimming pared 0 bases from V and 4 bases from J, leaving 15 bases between. Looked up from germline, CDR1 is MNHEY and CDR2 is SVGAGI. The CDR3 is made up of 16 amino acids. In nucleotides, the CDR3 is TGTGCCAGCAGTTACTCGGGGAGTCCGATGAGCACTGAAGCTTTCTTT. Translation gives CASSYSGSPMSTEAFF.

This clone was detected once. The V and J genes are TRBV7-9 and TRBJ1-4; D is unclear. Germline values: CDR1 SEHNR, CDR2 FQNEAQ (reference sequence). Between the trimmed V and J ends, which lost 5 bases and 0 bases, there was a span of 19 bases. This CDR3 region has 18 residues. In DNA form, the CDR3 reads TGTGCCAGCAGCCAACGGAACCCCCGGGGTGCAACTAATGAAAAACTGTTTTTT. Its translation is CASSQRNPRGATNEKLFF.

This rearrangement joins TRBV11-2 to TRBJ1-1; weak D call: TRBD1 (5 bases). CDR3 length equals 14 residues. Germline CDR1 reads SGHAT; CDR2 reads FQNNGV. The V end was cut by 5 bases, the J end by 3 bases, with 13 bases between. The CDR3 loop is CASSPWGGDTEAFF. The CDR3 coding sequence is TGTGCCAGCAGCCCGTGGGGGGGGGACACTGAAGCTTTCTTT.

This chain uses TRBV10-3 with TRBJ2-5; TRBD1 is a possible D gene (6 bases). Germline V lookup: CDR1 ENHRY, CDR2 SYGVKD. CDR3 length equals 14 residues. V lost 4 bases to trimming and J lost 5 bases, with 14 bases between them. Written as DNA, the CDR3 is TGTGCCATCAGTGGTCAGGGGTCATGGGAGACCCAGTACTTC. This translates into CAISGQGSWETQYF.

V usage is TRBV2 and J usage is TRBJ1-2; D is ambiguous. There are 15 residues in the CDR3. V was cut by 5 bases and J by 4 bases, with 17 bases left in between. The germline CDR1 and CDR2 sequences are SNHLY and FYNNEI. CDR3 coding DNA: TGTGCCAGCAGTAAAAAACTAGACTTCTCCTATGGCTACACCTTC. It is translated as CASSKKLDFSYGYTF.

J is TRBJ1-4 and V is TRBV2, with D tentatively TRBD1 (6 bases). V lost 0 bases and J 3 bases, leaving 8 bases between the germline ends. This CDR3 region has 15 residues. The germline V gene encodes CDR1 SNHLY and CDR2 FYNNEI. CDR3 amino acids: CASSEAGAPNEKLFF. The CDR3 nucleotides read TGTGCCAGCAGTGAAGCGGGGGCCCCTAATGAAAAACTGTTTTTT.